The 28 T cell receptor beta chains reported below all come from one sample, sequenced in a study of patients and donors after allogeneic stem cell transplantation. One entry per CDR3 protein results from TCRdb running MiXCR on the RT-PCR reads. Of approximately 200,000 distinct CDR3 sequences listed, about 37% were seen once; the top ten hold around a tenth. Source material: blood, either unsorted or a sorted T cell fraction (not recorded which). The receptors originated from a human donor who was either an allogeneic HSCT recipient or a stem cell or donor lymphocyte infusion donor (not recorded which). It is not recorded whose cells these are; they may come from a transplant donor.

V and J are TRBV12-3 or TRBV12-4 and TRBJ1-1, with no clear D. This CDR3 is 14 amino acids long. V lost 3 bases and J lost 1, with 9 bases in between. The DNA of the CDR3 is TGTGCCAGCAGTTTTGGGAACACGAACACTGAAGCTTTCTTT. Residues: CASSFGNTNTEAFF.

The CDR3 here is CASSLYRGWNSPLHF. The CDR3 DNA reads TGCGCCAGCAGCCTATACAGGGGGTGGAATTCACCCCTCCACTTT. The rearrangement links TRBV4-3 to TRBJ1-6, with 8 bases lining up with TRBD1. This CDR3 is built from 15 residues. In germline, CDR1 is LGHNA, CDR2 YSLEER. V lost 4 bases to trimming and J lost 7 bases; unmatched junction nucleotides: 6.

In this sample, this clonotype turned up a few times. This chain connects TRBV6-6 to TRBJ2-6, with TRBD1 identical over 7 bases. CDR1 is MNHNY, CDR2 SVGAGI, per germline (reference sequence). Trimming cost V 2 bases and J 8 bases; bases outside gene matches: 18. This CDR3 spans 19 amino acids. The DNA for the CDR3 is TGTGCCAGCAGTTACCCGACAGGGCTGAGTTCGTCCGGGACCAACGTCCTGACTTTC. Residues: CASSYPTGLSSSGTNVLTF.

Only a few counts were recorded for this clonotype. The chain combines TRBV6-2 or TRBV6-3 with TRBJ1-2, with 7 bases matching TRBD1. The length of the CDR3 is 13 residues. Germline-derived CDR1 and CDR2 are MNHEY and SVGEGT. J gave up 8 bases and V 2 bases, and 5 bases lay outside the gene matches. CDR3 nucleotides: TGTGCCAGCAGTTACGACAGGGCAGGAGGCTACACCTTC. Translating it yields CASSYDRAGGYTF.

This chain connects TRBV5-1 to TRBJ1-1; unclear D gene. The CDR3 has 15 amino acids. Trimming took 1 base from V and 4 from J, leaving 14 bases between them. From germline, CDR1 is SGHRS and CDR2 YFSETQ. The CDR3 loop is CASSLLRPGGTEAFF. CDR3 bases: TGCGCCAGCAGCTTGTTAAGGCCCGGTGGCACTGAAGCTTTCTTT.

V and J are TRBV18 and TRBJ2-2; a weak D match, TRBD2 (6 bases). There are 17 residues in the CDR3. The V and J ends lost 3 bases and 0 bases respectively, with 14 bases between them. The germline gives CDR1 KGHSH, CDR2 LQKENI. In DNA form, the CDR3 reads TGTGCCAGCTCACCGCCTCGGGGGTCCGCGAACACCGGGGAGCTGTTTTTT. Encoded protein: CASSPPRGSANTGELFF.

The chain uses TRBV7-9 and TRBJ2-7; 7 nucleotides agree with TRBD1. Germline V CDR1 and CDR2: SEHNR, FQNEAQ (reference sequence). The CDR3 spans 16 residues. V shed 4 bases, J shed 3 bases, and the junction held 12 bases outside the gene matches. The DNA for the CDR3 is TGTGCCAGCAGCTCCCGCGATGCGACAGGGTTCTACGAGCAGTACTTC. Encoded protein: CASSSRDATGFYEQYF.

The chain couples TRBV18 to TRBJ1-5; D is uncertain. The CDR3 is 13 residues long. V was pared by 2 bases and J by 3 bases, with 5 bases between. Germline CDR1 and CDR2: KGHSH and LQKENI. The CDR3 nucleotides are TGTGCCAGCTCACCAGGGGACAATCAGCCCCAGCATTTT. Its translation is CASSPGDNQPQHF.

The gene calls are TRBV27 and TRBJ2-2; D unresolved. CDR3 size: 14 residues. The germline CDR1 and CDR2 sequences are MNHEY and SMNVEV (reference sequence). The V and J ends lost 7 bases and 0 bases respectively, with 9 bases between them. The DNA of the CDR3 is TGTGCCAGCACCAGTTTTGCGAACACCGGGGAGCTGTTTTTT. Translation gives CASTSFANTGELFF.

This clonotype was seen a single time. The chain couples TRBV29-1 to TRBJ1-2; TRBD1 matches at 9 bases. CDR3 size: 11 residues. Trimming removed 4 bases from V and 7 bases from J; junction bases left unmatched: 1. Germline V gene data show CDR1 as SQVTM and CDR2 as ANQGSEA. The DNA for the CDR3 is TGCAGCGTTGTGGGACAGGGTGGCTACACCTTC. Its translation is CSVVGQGGYTF.

The V and J genes are TRBV30 and TRBJ1-1; weak D call: TRBD1 (5 bases). The germline gives CDR1 GTSNPN, CDR2 SVGIG (reference sequence). The CDR3 extends over 12 amino acids. V dropped 3 bases and J dropped 3 bases, with 8 bases sitting between them. The CDR3 is CAWRLGDTEAFF. CDR3 coding DNA: TGTGCCTGGAGGTTAGGGGACACTGAAGCTTTCTTT. The variable domain in full, with the rest retrieved from reference TRBV30 and TRBJ1-1, is SQTIHQWPATLVQPVGSPLSLECTVEGTSNPNLYWYRQAAGRGLQLLFYSVGIGQISSEVPQNLSASRPQDRQFILSSKKLLLSDSGFYLCAWRLGDTEAFFGQGTRLTVV.

The chain combines TRBV20-1 with TRBJ2-5; D unclear. The CDR3 is made up of 13 amino acids. Germline CDR1 is DFQATT and CDR2 is SNEGSKA (reference sequence). V lost 7 bases and J 5 bases, leaving 17 bases between the germline ends. CDR3 loop: CSGTTVVRETQYF. Written as DNA, the CDR3 is TGCAGTGGCACGACGGTGGTGCGGGAGACCCAGTACTTC.

The CDR3 region has the DNA TGCAGTGCCTTCCAGGGGGGTAACTATGGCTACACCTTC. Residues: CSAFQGGNYGYTF. The rearrangement links TRBV20-1 to TRBJ1-2, with TRBD1 matching 7 bases. Per germline, CDR1 DFQATT and CDR2 SNEGSKA (reference sequence). The CDR3 runs 13 residues. The ends lost 6 bases at V and 1 base at J; junction bases unmatched: 5.

The chain joins TRBV7-9 to TRBJ2-5, with D maybe TRBD2 (5 bases). V gave up 5 bases and J gave up 0 bases, with 10 bases separating them. CDR3 size: 14 residues. Looked up from germline, CDR1 is SEHNR and CDR2 is FQNEAQ (reference sequence). The CDR3 DNA follows: TGTGCCAGCAGCCCAAAGAGGGACCAAGAGACCCAGTACTTC. Its translation is CASSPKRDQETQYF.

This clonotype was counted between two and nine times. The gene calls are TRBV24-1 and TRBJ1-1; D remains unclear. The CDR3 length is 11 residues. Per the germline V gene, CDR1 is KGHDR and CDR2 is SFDVKD. Trimming shortened V by 2 bases and J by 12 bases, and 9 bases separated the two germline ends. The CDR3 DNA reads as TGTGCCACCAGTGATTATTATCAGACTTTCTTT. Residues: CATSDYYQTFF.

This clonotype was found a few times. The chain joins TRBV12-3 or TRBV12-4 to TRBJ1-3; D is unclear. The CDR3 is 15 amino acids. The ends were cut back, 5 bases at V and 0 bases at J, with 11 bases in the middle. This chain's CDR3 is CASSETPYSGNTIYF. The CDR3 bases are TGTGCCAGCAGTGAAACACCTTACTCTGGAAACACCATATATTTT.

This clonotype was counted only a few times. The rearrangement joins TRBV5-6 to TRBJ2-1; 11 nucleotides align to TRBD2. V trimming: 1 base; J trimming: 8 bases; junction bases outside the gene matches: 8. This CDR3 spans 16 amino acids. Per germline, CDR1 SGHDT and CDR2 YYEEEE. The CDR3 loop is CASSLRLAGGLDEQFF. CDR3 bases: TGTGCCAGCAGCTTGCGTTTAGCGGGGGGGCTGGATGAGCAGTTCTTC.

The rearrangement uses TRBV5-8 and TRBJ1-5, with no clear D. CDR1 SGHTS and CDR2 YDEGEE come from the germline V gene. Trimming left V 4 bases short and J 11 bases short, with 13 bases between. The CDR3 runs to 12 residues. CDR3 in DNA: TGTGCCAGCAGCCGTCAGAGTTCGGCCCAGCATTTT. It encodes CASSRQSSAQHF.

The chain couples TRBV5-1 to TRBJ2-5, with D possibly being TRBD2 (6 bases). The ends were cut back, 3 bases at V and 5 bases at J, with 17 bases in the middle. Germline CDR1 is SGHRS and CDR2 is YFSETQ. The CDR3 runs 15 residues. The DNA of the CDR3 is TGCGCCAGCAGCTGGACCGGGACTCAGAGGGAGACCCAGTACTTC. It codes for CASSWTGTQRETQYF.

The chain has TRBV20-1 and TRBJ2-7; D not resolved. The V and J ends lost 4 bases and 2 bases respectively, with 15 bases between them. Germline assignment: CDR1 DFQATT and CDR2 SNEGSKA (reference sequence). The length of the CDR3 is 14 residues. The CDR3 DNA sequence: TGCAGTGCTATAGCATGGGATGCCCCCTACGAGCAGTACTTC. It is translated as CSAIAWDAPYEQYF.

This rearrangement joins TRBV7-2 to TRBJ1-3, with no clear D. Germline V gene lookup returns CDR1 SGHTA and CDR2 FQGNSA. There are 15 residues in the CDR3. V lost 5 bases, J lost 2 bases, and 13 bases lay in between. CDR3 protein: CASSIPGVAGNTIYF. The DNA of the CDR3 is TGTGCCAGCAGCATCCCGGGAGTCGCTGGAAACACCATATATTTT.

With respect to this clonotype: The missing conserved phenylalanine or tryptophan at the end of this CDR3 makes a read error likely. The chain couples TRBV7-9 to TRBJ1-6; 7 bases align to TRBD1. V shed 4 bases and J 10 bases; nucleotides not matched to a gene: 10. CDR3 length equals 15 residues. The V gene's germline CDR1 is SEHNR and CDR2 FQNEAQ (reference sequence). The CDR3 region is CASSSRQGPGSPLHL. The CDR3 nucleotides are TGTGCCAGCAGCTCCCGACAGGGCCCGGGATCACCCCTCCACCTT.

This clonotype has a count of ten or more. The chain uses TRBV9 and TRBJ1-1; TRBD1 is a possible D gene (5 bases). The V end lost 2 bases, the J end lost 0 bases, and 11 bases lay between the germline ends. The CDR3 consists of 15 residues. The germline gives CDR1 SGDLS, CDR2 YYNGEE. The CDR3 region is CASSVGGPMNTEAFF. In DNA form, the CDR3 reads TGTGCCAGCAGCGTGGGGGGACCCATGAACACTGAAGCTTTCTTT.

CDR3 DNA sequence: TGTGCCATCAGTGATCGCAACAACGGGAATTCACCCCTCCACTTT. Protein sequence: CAISDRNNGNSPLHF. This rearrangement joins TRBV10-3 to TRBJ1-6; D unresolved. Germline-derived CDR1 and CDR2 are ENHRY and SYGVKD. Trimming stripped 3 bases from V and 7 bases from J, with 13 bases between. CDR3 size: 15 residues.

V and J are TRBV5-1 and TRBJ2-5; 11 positions agree with TRBD2. The CDR3 extends over 15 amino acids. Germline trimming cut 7 bases from V and 4 bases from J; bases unmatched to any gene: 9. CDR1 is SGHRS and CDR2 is YFSETQ in the germline V gene. The CDR3 loop reads CASCNSGGASETQYF. The DNA for the CDR3 is TGCGCCAGCTGTAATAGCGGGGGGGCATCAGAGACCCAGTACTTC.

J is TRBJ2-7 and V is TRBV9, with D unclear. Germline V gives CDR1 SGDLS, CDR2 YYNGEE. The CDR3 runs to 15 residues. V dropped 0 bases and J dropped 2 bases, with 12 bases sitting between them. The CDR3 spells CASSVEAGSTYEQYF. The CDR3 nucleotides are TGTGCCAGCAGCGTAGAAGCTGGGTCTACCTACGAGCAGTACTTC.

This chain connects TRBV12-3 or TRBV12-4 to TRBJ1-2; tentative D call: TRBD1 (5 bases). This CDR3 region has 14 residues. V was trimmed by 7 bases and J by 6 bases, leaving 18 bases between them. This CDR3 reads CASTGGGARHGYTF. CDR3 bases: TGTGCCAGCACCGGAGGAGGGGCCCGACATGGCTACACCTTC.

This chain joins TRBV19 and TRBJ1-1; TRBD1 aligns across 8 bases. Losses at the gene ends were 2 bases for V and 1 base for J; bases not matched to a gene: 0. The CDR3 spans 14 residues. Looked up from germline, CDR1 is LNHDA and CDR2 is SQIVND (reference sequence). The CDR3 coding sequence is TGTGCCAGTAGTATAACAGGGGGGAACACTGAAGCTTTCTTT. It encodes CASSITGGNTEAFF. The full variable domain, rest sourced from reference TRBV19 and TRBJ1-1, is DGGITQSPKYLFRKEGQNVTLSCEQNLNHDAMYWYRQDPGQGLRLIYYSQIVNDFQKGDIAEGYSVSREKKESFPLTVTSAQKNPTAFYLCASSITGGNTEAFFGQGTRLTVV.